Sequencing of this TCR beta chain was carried out in a study of cytomegalovirus exposure and HLA in healthy donors. PCR employed 60 Vbeta and 13 Jbeta primers. Assay used: immunoSEQ multiplex PCR; TCRdb lists only in-frame clones, some missing. The table includes roughly 50,000 clones, just under 75% detected once. The sample holds a few counts of this clone. The TCR comes from a man aged 25 to 40 in good health and CMV-seropositive. The source material was PBMCs.

CDR3 DNA sequence: TGTGCCAGCAGTTACGGGACAGGGGCCTACGAGCAGTACTTC. It encodes CASSYGTGAYEQYF. This sequence joins TRBV6-5 and TRBJ2-7; 10 nucleotides agree with TRBD1. Looked up from germline, CDR1 is MNHEY and CDR2 is SVGAGI. The CDR3 has 14 residues. Trimming took 2 bases from V and 2 from J; bases not matched to a gene: 0.